The 5 T cell receptor beta chains presented below share a single source sample, sequenced in a study of cytomegalovirus exposure and HLA in healthy donors. In the PCR, 60 Vbeta and 13 Jbeta primers were used. TCRdb's table, derived via immunoSEQ multiplex PCR, lists solely in-frame clones and lacks some. The sample gives more than 110,000 clones, 80% of which show up once; just over 5% is in the top ten. Sequencing input: PBMCs. The origin of the receptors is a male donor in good health and CMV-seronegative.

The chain carries TRBV7-2 and TRBJ2-7; maybe TRBD2 (7 bases). The germline gives CDR1 SGHTA, CDR2 FQGNSA. The CDR3 spans 17 residues. V shed 1 base and J shed 3 bases, with 19 bases lying between them. The CDR3 DNA sequence: TGTGCCAGCAGCTTAGGTGTGGCGGGGGCCTTAATCTACGAGCAGTACTTC. Its protein product is CASSLGVAGALIYEQYF.

The chain has TRBV2 and TRBJ2-2; 8 bases match TRBD1. V lost 2 bases, J lost 4 bases, and 9 bases stayed unmatched. CDR3 size: 17 residues. The germline CDR1 and CDR2 sequences are SNHLY and FYNNEI. The CDR3 sequence is CASSELGTGRSTGELFF. The CDR3, as DNA: TGTGCCAGCAGTGAACTTGGGACAGGCCGGTCCACCGGGGAGCTGTTTTTT.

The CDR3 protein is CASSTLPRGWDGYTF. The CDR3, as DNA: TGTGCCAGCAGCACGCTCCCCAGGGGTTGGGATGGCTACACCTTC. The genes are TRBV5-6 and TRBJ1-2, with D possibly TRBD1 on 6 matching bases. Per germline, CDR1 SGHDT and CDR2 YYEEEE. V lost 4 bases to trimming and J lost 6 bases, with 19 bases between them. CDR3 length: 15 residues.

The DNA of the CDR3 is TGTGCCACTCGCCCCAATAACGAGATCGGGGAGCTGTTTTTT. It translates to CATRPNNEIGELFF. The chain carries TRBV19 and TRBJ2-2; no firm D call. This CDR3 is built from 14 residues. Germline CDR1 and CDR2: LNHDA and SQIVND (reference sequence). V was trimmed by 10 bases and J by 7 bases, leaving 19 bases between them.

In its sample, this clone was seen once. The chain joins TRBV11-1 to TRBJ2-1; D might be TRBD1 (5 bases). V gave up 3 bases and J gave up 10 bases, with 16 bases separating them. This CDR3 region has 14 residues. Germline lookup yields CDR1 SGHAT and CDR2 FQDESV (reference sequence). The CDR3 loop reads CASSLSQGYAEQFF. In DNA, the CDR3 is TGTGCCAGCAGCTTGAGCCAGGGCTACGCGGAGCAGTTCTTC.